These T cell receptor beta chains were read from a single sample in a study of vaccination effects on CD4 cells after COVID-19. Antigens of these TCRs are unknown. Data came from immunoSEQ multiplex PCR; TCRdb stores just in-frame clones and leaves some out. The sample holds roughly 35,000 clones, about three quarters seen once. Sequencing used CD4+ T cells from PBMCs cultured with HCoV-OC43 spike peptides, obtained before COVID-19 vaccination. The receptors shown here come from a human donor who received a COVID-19 vaccine. Both conserved end residues are part of each CDR3. Fields, in order: clone size, V gene, D gene, J gene, CDR3 protein, CDR3 DNA. The D gene is left open where the match is weak. Rows give clone size only sometimes, using once, few, many, or a class for an expanded clone.

clone size: .
V gene: TRBV29-1
D gene: .
J gene: TRBJ1-1
CDR3 protein: CSVGRGLGTEAFF
CDR3 DNA: TGCAGCGTTGGCAGGGGTTTGGGCACTGAAGCTTTCTTT

clone size: few
V gene: TRBV20-1
D gene: .
J gene: TRBJ1-2
CDR3 protein: CSARDLYGYTF
CDR3 DNA: TGCAGTGCTAGAGACCTCTATGGCTACACCTTC

clone size: .
V gene: TRBV6-5
D gene: .
J gene: TRBJ1-3
CDR3 protein: CASSRTGSGNTIYF
CDR3 DNA: TGTGCCAGCAGTCGGACGGGCTCTGGAAACACCATATATTTT

clone size: once
V gene: TRBV2
D gene: TRBD1
J gene: TRBJ2-1
CDR3 protein: CASSETLEGANEQFF
CDR3 DNA: TGTGCCAGCAGTGAAACCCTCGAGGGGGCCAATGAGCAGTTCTTC

clone size: .
V gene: TRBV3-1/TRBV3-2
D gene: .
J gene: TRBJ2-5
CDR3 protein: CASSWTEETQYF
CDR3 DNA: TGTGCCAGCAGCTGGACTGAAGAGACCCAGTACTTC

clone size: .
V gene: TRBV6-2/TRBV6-3
D gene: TRBD1
J gene: TRBJ1-4
CDR3 protein: CASSWGTVNEKLFF
CDR3 DNA: TGTGCCAGCAGTTGGGGGACAGTAAATGAAAAACTGTTTTTT

clone size: few
V gene: TRBV14
D gene: .
J gene: TRBJ2-3
CDR3 protein: CASSQEWGLGTPDTQYF
CDR3 DNA: TGTGCCAGCAGCCAAGAGTGGGGGCTGGGGACTCCGGATACGCAGTATTTT

clone size: .
V gene: TRBV6-5
D gene: .
J gene: TRBJ1-1
CDR3 protein: CASSYSMTLNTEAFF
CDR3 DNA: TGTGCCAGCAGTTACTCGATGACACTTAACACTGAAGCTTTCTTT

clone size: .
V gene: TRBV6-2/TRBV6-3
D gene: .
J gene: TRBJ2-7
CDR3 protein: CASSHDRTNEQYF
CDR3 DNA: TGTGCCAGCAGCCATGACAGGACTAACGAGCAGTACTTC

clone size: .
V gene: TRBV4-1
D gene: .
J gene: TRBJ1-5
CDR3 protein: CASSQDAHQPQHF
CDR3 DNA: TGCGCCAGCAGCCAAGACGCACATCAGCCCCAGCATTTT

clone size: .
V gene: TRBV29-1
D gene: .
J gene: TRBJ2-1
CDR3 protein: CSVELGASSYNEQFF
CDR3 DNA: TGCAGCGTTGAATTGGGGGCGAGCTCCTACAATGAGCAGTTCTTC

clone size: .
V gene: TRBV3-1/TRBV3-2
D gene: .
J gene: TRBJ2-7
CDR3 protein: CASSQGSGAYEQYF
CDR3 DNA: TGTGCCAGCAGCCAAGGATCCGGCGCCTACGAGCAGTACTTC

clone size: .
V gene: TRBV10-3
D gene: .
J gene: TRBJ2-7
CDR3 protein: CAISDIVTSRGEQYF
CDR3 DNA: TGTGCCATCAGTGATATAGTAACCTCTCGGGGCGAGCAGTACTTC

clone size: .
V gene: TRBV19
D gene: TRBD2
J gene: TRBJ2-5
CDR3 protein: CASSMKEVAGGPSGERETQYF
CDR3 DNA: TGTGCCAGTAGTATGAAAGAAGTGGCGGGAGGGCCGAGTGGGGAACGAGAGACCCAGTACTTC

clone size: .
V gene: TRBV25-1
D gene: TRBD1
J gene: TRBJ1-6
CDR3 protein: CASSEFPGQGNSPLHF
CDR3 DNA: TGTGCCAGCAGTGAATTCCCGGGACAGGGCAATTCACCCCTCCACTTT

clone size: .
V gene: TRBV20-1
D gene: .
J gene: TRBJ1-1
CDR3 protein: CSASPPGTGGTEAFF
CDR3 DNA: TGCAGTGCTAGTCCCCCCGGGACGGGGGGGACTGAAGCTTTCTTT

clone size: .
V gene: TRBV19
D gene: .
J gene: TRBJ2-2
CDR3 protein: CASSIPPGELFF
CDR3 DNA: TGTGCCAGTAGTATCCCCCCCGGGGAGCTGTTTTTT

clone size: .
V gene: TRBV20-1
D gene: .
J gene: TRBJ2-7
CDR3 protein: CSASQRTPTYEQYF
CDR3 DNA: TGCAGTGCTAGTCAACGGACCCCTACCTACGAGCAGTACTTC

clone size: .
V gene: TRBV30
D gene: .
J gene: TRBJ1-2
CDR3 protein: CAWTNPGYGYTF
CDR3 DNA: TGTGCCTGGACCAACCCAGGCTATGGCTACACCTTC

clone size: few
V gene: TRBV29-1
D gene: .
J gene: TRBJ1-3
CDR3 protein: CSVQADSGNTIYF
CDR3 DNA: TGCAGCGTCCAAGCAGACTCTGGAAACACCATATATTTT

clone size: .
V gene: TRBV10-3
D gene: TRBD2
J gene: TRBJ2-1
CDR3 protein: CAISEGSGDSEQFF
CDR3 DNA: TGTGCCATCAGTGAGGGTAGCGGGGATAGTGAGCAGTTCTTC

clone size: .
V gene: TRBV7-2
D gene: TRBD1
J gene: TRBJ1-5
CDR3 protein: CASSLAQGGHHQPQHF
CDR3 DNA: TGTGCCAGCAGCTTAGCGCAGGGGGGCCATCATCAGCCCCAGCATTTT

clone size: few
V gene: TRBV6-6
D gene: .
J gene: TRBJ1-6
CDR3 protein: CASSYMTPLHF
CDR3 DNA: TGTGCCAGCAGTTACATGACACCCCTCCACTTT

clone size: few
V gene: TRBV2
D gene: .
J gene: TRBJ1-5
CDR3 protein: CASSFSQGLNQPQHF
CDR3 DNA: TGTGCCAGCAGTTTCTCACAGGGCCTGAATCAGCCCCAGCATTTT

clone size: .
V gene: TRBV3-1/TRBV3-2
D gene: .
J gene: TRBJ1-1
CDR3 protein: CASSQAGENTEAFF
CDR3 DNA: TGTGCCAGCAGCCAAGCGGGGGAGAACACTGAAGCTTTCTTT

clone size: .
V gene: TRBV7-9
D gene: .
J gene: TRBJ1-3
CDR3 protein: CASSLIRGLLSGNTIYF
CDR3 DNA: TGTGCCAGCAGCTTGATCCGGGGACTGCTCTCTGGAAACACCATATATTTT

clone size: .
V gene: TRBV3-1/TRBV3-2
D gene: .
J gene: TRBJ2-3
CDR3 protein: CASSHTSEVNTQYF
CDR3 DNA: TGTGCCAGCAGCCACACCTCGGAGGTGAATACGCAGTATTTT

clone size: .
V gene: TRBV6-5
D gene: .
J gene: TRBJ1-1
CDR3 protein: CASSLRGEAFF
CDR3 DNA: TGTGCCAGCAGCCTAAGGGGTGAAGCTTTCTTT

clone size: .
V gene: TRBV6-6
D gene: TRBD2
J gene: TRBJ2-2
CDR3 protein: CASSYGAGGDTGELFF
CDR3 DNA: TGTGCCAGCAGTTACGGAGCGGGGGGGGACACCGGGGAGCTGTTTTTT

clone size: .
V gene: TRBV5-4
D gene: TRBD1
J gene: TRBJ1-4
CDR3 protein: CASSAGQGAGTNEKLFF
CDR3 DNA: TGTGCCAGCAGCGCGGGACAGGGGGCTGGTACTAATGAAAAACTGTTTTTT

clone size: few
V gene: TRBV12-3/TRBV12-4
D gene: .
J gene: TRBJ1-3
CDR3 protein: CASLVNSGNTIYF
CDR3 DNA: TGTGCCAGCCTCGTGAACTCTGGAAACACCATATATTTT

clone size: .
V gene: TRBV7-2
D gene: .
J gene: TRBJ1-5
CDR3 protein: CASRLEVSGSPQHF
CDR3 DNA: TGTGCCAGCAGGTTAGAGGTGTCAGGATCACCCCAGCATTTT

clone size: .
V gene: TRBV10-3
D gene: TRBD1
J gene: TRBJ1-3
CDR3 protein: CAISESQGTGNTIYF
CDR3 DNA: TGTGCCATCAGTGAGTCACAGGGGACTGGAAACACCATATATTTT

clone size: few
V gene: TRBV6-4
D gene: .
J gene: TRBJ1-1
CDR3 protein: CASSADSGITEAFF
CDR3 DNA: TGTGCCAGCAGCGCTGATTCTGGGATTACTGAAGCTTTCTTT

clone size: .
V gene: TRBV28
D gene: .
J gene: TRBJ2-7
CDR3 protein: CASSFSGTYLSYEQYF
CDR3 DNA: TGTGCCAGCAGTTTCTCTGGGACCTACCTTTCCTACGAGCAGTACTTC

clone size: .
V gene: TRBV6-2/TRBV6-3
D gene: .
J gene: TRBJ1-1
CDR3 protein: CASSYLTGIEDEAFF
CDR3 DNA: TGTGCCAGCAGTTACTTAACAGGGATAGAGGATGAAGCTTTCTTT

clone size: few
V gene: TRBV10-3
D gene: TRBD2
J gene: TRBJ2-7
CDR3 protein: CAIGPAGGRNEQYF
CDR3 DNA: TGTGCCATCGGGCCAGCGGGAGGGCGAAACGAGCAGTACTTC

clone size: .
V gene: TRBV30
D gene: .
J gene: TRBJ1-4
CDR3 protein: CAWGRWGDGEKLFF
CDR3 DNA: TGTGCCTGGGGGAGGTGGGGAGATGGTGAAAAACTGTTTTTT

clone size: .
V gene: TRBV5-1
D gene: .
J gene: TRBJ1-1
CDR3 protein: CASSLVGGTNTEAFF
CDR3 DNA: TGCGCCAGCAGCTTGGTGGGGGGAACGAACACTGAAGCTTTCTTT

clone size: .
V gene: TRBV5-1
D gene: TRBD2
J gene: TRBJ2-7
CDR3 protein: CASSGTSAPREQYF
CDR3 DNA: TGCGCCAGCAGCGGTACTAGCGCCCCTCGCGAGCAGTACTTC

clone size: .
V gene: TRBV6-5
D gene: TRBD1
J gene: TRBJ1-1
CDR3 protein: CASSYQTGTAFF
CDR3 DNA: TGTGCCAGCAGTTACCAGACAGGGACAGCTTTCTTT

clone size: once
V gene: TRBV24-1
D gene: .
J gene: TRBJ1-5
CDR3 protein: CATSDHTGPNQPQHF
CDR3 DNA: TGTGCCACCAGTGACCATACAGGGCCCAATCAGCCCCAGCATTTT

clone size: .
V gene: TRBV28
D gene: TRBD1
J gene: TRBJ2-6
CDR3 protein: CASITTGQVFSGANVLTF
CDR3 DNA: TGTGCCAGCATCACCACCGGACAGGTCTTCTCTGGGGCCAACGTCCTGACTTTC

clone size: .
V gene: TRBV25-1
D gene: .
J gene: TRBJ1-3
CDR3 protein: CASISSGNTIYF
CDR3 DNA: TGTGCCAGCATATCATCTGGAAACACCATATATTTT

clone size: .
V gene: TRBV13
D gene: .
J gene: TRBJ2-1
CDR3 protein: CASSLVTNEQFF
CDR3 DNA: TGTGCCAGCAGCTTAGTTACCAATGAGCAGTTCTTC

clone size: .
V gene: TRBV24-1
D gene: .
J gene: TRBJ2-1
CDR3 protein: CATSDKRGRNEQFF
CDR3 DNA: TGTGCCACCAGTGATAAAAGGGGACGGAATGAGCAGTTCTTC

clone size: .
V gene: TRBV18
D gene: .
J gene: TRBJ1-3
CDR3 protein: CASSPSPVSGNTIYF
CDR3 DNA: TGTGCCAGCTCACCAAGCCCTGTCTCTGGAAACACCATATATTTT

clone size: .
V gene: TRBV6-2/TRBV6-3
D gene: TRBD1
J gene: TRBJ1-5
CDR3 protein: CASSPWDRANQPQHF
CDR3 DNA: TGTGCCAGCAGCCCCTGGGACAGGGCAAATCAGCCCCAGCATTTT

clone size: .
V gene: TRBV3-1/TRBV3-2
D gene: TRBD1
J gene: TRBJ1-1
CDR3 protein: CASPNRHRGATEAFF
CDR3 DNA: TGTGCCAGCCCTAACAGGCACAGGGGTGCCACTGAAGCTTTCTTT

clone size: .
V gene: TRBV30
D gene: TRBD1
J gene: TRBJ1-2
CDR3 protein: CASLGQGAIGYTF
CDR3 DNA: TGTGCCTCCTTAGGACAGGGGGCTATTGGCTACACCTTC

clone size: .
V gene: TRBV6-2/TRBV6-3
D gene: .
J gene: TRBJ1-4
CDR3 protein: CASSPADEKLFF
CDR3 DNA: TGTGCCAGCAGCCCGGCAGACGAAAAACTGTTTTTT

clone size: .
V gene: TRBV30
D gene: .
J gene: TRBJ2-7
CDR3 protein: CAWRAYGEQYF
CDR3 DNA: TGTGCCTGGAGAGCTTACGGGGAGCAGTACTTC

clone size: .
V gene: TRBV28
D gene: TRBD2
J gene: TRBJ2-2
CDR3 protein: CASRDTPPLLAADTGELFF
CDR3 DNA: TGTGCCAGCAGGGATACCCCCCCCCTACTAGCGGCCGACACCGGGGAGCTGTTTTTT

clone size: .
V gene: TRBV4-2
D gene: .
J gene: TRBJ2-7
CDR3 protein: CASSQDWTVLYEQYF
CDR3 DNA: TGTGCCAGCAGCCAAGATTGGACAGTTCTCTACGAGCAGTACTTC

clone size: .
V gene: TRBV5-4
D gene: .
J gene: TRBJ2-3
CDR3 protein: CASSSGAYTDTQYF
CDR3 DNA: TGTGCCAGCAGCTCCGGGGCTTACACAGATACGCAGTATTTT

clone size: .
V gene: TRBV7-2
D gene: .
J gene: TRBJ1-5
CDR3 protein: CASSLGLNQPQHF
CDR3 DNA: TGTGCCAGCAGCTTGGGCCTTAATCAGCCCCAGCATTTT

clone size: .
V gene: TRBV30
D gene: TRBD1
J gene: TRBJ1-1
CDR3 protein: CAWTWDRGDTEAFF
CDR3 DNA: TGTGCCTGGACCTGGGACAGGGGGGACACTGAAGCTTTCTTT

clone size: .
V gene: TRBV6-5
D gene: .
J gene: TRBJ2-5
CDR3 protein: CASNRGLQETQYF
CDR3 DNA: TGTGCCAGCAATAGGGGACTTCAAGAGACCCAGTACTTC

clone size: .
V gene: TRBV5-1
D gene: .
J gene: TRBJ2-7
CDR3 protein: CASSSLDSPPYEQYF
CDR3 DNA: TGCGCCAGCAGCTCCCTGGACAGCCCCCCCTACGAGCAGTACTTC

clone size: few
V gene: TRBV30
D gene: .
J gene: TRBJ1-2
CDR3 protein: CAWSVQARGYGYTF
CDR3 DNA: TGTGCCTGGAGTGTACAGGCCCGGGGCTATGGCTACACCTTC